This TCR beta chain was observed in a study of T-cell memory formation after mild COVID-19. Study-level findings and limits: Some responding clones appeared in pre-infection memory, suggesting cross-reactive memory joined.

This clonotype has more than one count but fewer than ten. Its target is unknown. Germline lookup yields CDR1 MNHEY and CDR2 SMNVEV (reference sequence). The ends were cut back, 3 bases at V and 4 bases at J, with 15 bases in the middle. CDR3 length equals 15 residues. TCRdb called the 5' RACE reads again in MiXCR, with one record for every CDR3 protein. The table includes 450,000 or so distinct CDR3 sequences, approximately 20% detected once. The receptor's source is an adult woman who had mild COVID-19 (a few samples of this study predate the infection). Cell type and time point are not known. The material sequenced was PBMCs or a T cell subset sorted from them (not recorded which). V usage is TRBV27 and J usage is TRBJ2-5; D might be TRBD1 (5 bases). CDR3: CASSFSQGARETQYF. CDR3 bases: TGTGCCAGCAGTTTCTCCCAGGGTGCAAGAGAGACCCAGTACTTC.